The T cell receptor beta chain described here comes from a study of blood T cell repertoires in COVID-19. Study-wide context: Specimens from acute and convalescent COVID-19 originated in the United States, Italy and Spain.

TCRdb keeps only in-frame clones here, not all; method: immunoSEQ multiplex PCR. The table records about 160,000 clones, about four fifths of them present only once. This clone has a handful of counts. This CDR3 region has 13 residues. V lost 6 bases and J lost 5, with 13 bases in between. Germline loops: CDR1 LNHDA, CDR2 SQIVND (reference sequence). The V gene is TRBV19, the J gene TRBJ2-5, with a weak D call TRBD1 (6 bases). This clonotype was sampled from a woman of 80 years or more with acute or convalescent COVID-19. The sample consisted of peripheral blood. CDR3 sequence: CASRGRGRETQYF. Written as DNA, the CDR3 is TGTGCCAGTAGGGGCAGGGGAAGGGAGACCCAGTACTTC.